A selection of T cell receptor beta chains follows, all from one sample in a study of blood T cell repertoires in COVID-19. Clones were read by immunoSEQ multiplex PCR, and TCRdb kept only the in-frame ones, dropping some. The sample yields 300,000 to 450,000 clones, 80% to 90% seen once. Material: PBMCs or T cells enriched from blood (not recorded which). The receptors derive from a man aged 40-55 years in a cohort exposed to, infected with or recovered from COVID-19 (not recorded which). Each CDR3 is given with its conserved first and last residue. The order of the fields is J gene, clone size, V gene, D gene, CDR3 protein, CDR3 DNA. The D gene is left open where the match is weak. Size tells how often a clone was seen (once, few, many) or the class of an expanded clone, and some rows leave it out.

TRBJ1-4	-	TRBV28	-	CASSPSRASATNEKLFF	TGTGCCAGCAGCCCCTCGAGGGCAAGCGCAACTAATGAAAAACTGTTTTTT
TRBJ1-6	-	TRBV7-9	-	CASSLGAFNSPLHF	TGTGCCAGCAGCTTAGGGGCTTTCAATTCACCCCTCCACTTT
TRBJ2-2	-	TRBV6-2/TRBV6-3	-	CASSYRTGGGTGELFF	TGTGCCAGCAGTTACAGAACCGGAGGAGGCACCGGGGAGCTGTTTTTT
TRBJ1-1	-	TRBV7-2	-	CASSLGGQGTEAFF	TGTGCCAGCAGCTTAGGGGGCCAAGGCACTGAAGCTTTCTTT
TRBJ1-5	-	TRBV6-5	-	CASSYGGAQPQHF	TGTGCCAGCAGTTACGGAGGGGCTCAGCCCCAGCATTTT
TRBJ1-6	-	TRBV27	-	CASRVGGSSPLHF	TGTGCCAGCAGAGTCGGCGGGAGTTCACCCCTCCACTTT
TRBJ1-6	-	TRBV2	TRBD1	CASSEVGTGSYNSPLHF	TGTGCCAGCAGTGAAGTAGGGACAGGGTCCTATAATTCACCCCTCCACTTT
TRBJ1-2	-	TRBV7-2	TRBD1	CASSSGQGRGYTF	TGTGCCAGCAGCTCTGGACAGGGTCGGGGCTACACCTTC
TRBJ2-1	-	TRBV18	-	CASSLTGSSYNEQFF	TGTGCCAGCTCACTAACAGGTAGCTCCTACAATGAGCAGTTCTTC
TRBJ1-2	-	TRBV27	-	CASSLSNRGLSGYTF	TGTGCCAGCAGTTTATCGAATCGGGGTTTAAGTGGCTACACCTTC
TRBJ2-7	-	TRBV18	-	CASSPGQPYEQYF	TGTGCCAGCTCACCTGGACAGCCCTACGAGCAGTACTTC
TRBJ2-1	-	TRBV29-1	TRBD2	CSVEDLSGSGSVEQFF	TGCAGCGTTGAAGATCTGAGCGGGAGCGGAAGTGTTGAGCAGTTCTTC
TRBJ2-1	-	TRBV7-9	-	CASGAGYNEQFF	TGTGCCAGCGGGGCGGGGTACAATGAGCAGTTCTTC
TRBJ2-2	-	TRBV18	TRBD1	CASSPGQGRTGELFF	TGTGCCAGCTCACCGGGACAGGGGAGGACCGGGGAGCTGTTTTTT
TRBJ2-7	-	TRBV9	-	CASSPRGYSYEQYF	TGTGCCAGCAGCCCCCGGGGGTATTCCTACGAGCAGTACTTC
TRBJ1-3	-	TRBV28	-	CASSLDRSSGNTIYF	TGTGCCAGCAGTTTAGACAGGAGCTCTGGAAACACCATATATTTT
TRBJ2-7	-	TRBV2	-	CASSEGTVANEQYF	TGTGCCAGCAGTGAAGGGACAGTAGCTAACGAGCAGTACTTC
TRBJ1-1	once	TRBV3-1/TRBV3-2	TRBD1	CASSQGDRATRFF	TGTGCCAGCAGCCAAGGGGACAGGGCGACGCGGTTCTTT
TRBJ1-3	-	TRBV27	-	CASSPRGGGQLSGNTIYF	TGTGCCAGCAGTCCAAGAGGGGGGGGTCAACTCTCTGGAAACACCATATATTTT
TRBJ2-1	-	TRBV18	TRBD2	CASSPLPRLAGSYNEQFF	TGTGCCAGCTCACCACTGCCTCGGCTAGCGGGTTCCTACAATGAGCAGTTCTTC
TRBJ2-4	-	TRBV4-1	-	CASSQVTGTSTKNIQYF	TGCGCCAGCAGCCAAGTCACCGGGACTTCGACGAAAAACATTCAGTACTTC
TRBJ1-2	-	TRBV4-1	TRBD1	CASSQPEQGNYGYTF	TGCGCCAGCAGCCAGCCGGAACAGGGGAACTATGGCTACACCTTC
TRBJ1-5	once	TRBV19	-	CASSIGGQTQPQHF	TGTGCCAGTAGTATTGGCGGACAAACCCAGCCCCAGCATTTT
TRBJ1-4	-	TRBV6-5	TRBD1	CASSKLQGAPEKLFF	TGTGCCAGCAGTAAACTACAGGGGGCGCCCGAAAAACTGTTTTTT
TRBJ2-6	once	TRBV5-4	TRBD2	CASSRGGSSGANVLTF	TGTGCCAGCAGCCGGGGGGGGAGCTCTGGGGCCAACGTCCTGACTTTC
TRBJ1-2	once	TRBV9	-	CASSPIHEAHLHNYGYTF	TGTGCCAGCAGCCCAATACATGAGGCGCATCTCCATAACTATGGCTACACCTTC
TRBJ1-3	few	TRBV7-6	-	CASSPGNTIYF	TGTGCCAGCAGTCCAGGAAACACCATATATTTT
TRBJ1-1	once	TRBV7-9	TRBD1	CASSRGQGRTEAFF	TGTGCCAGCAGCCGGGGACAGGGGAGAACTGAAGCTTTCTTT
TRBJ2-3	-	TRBV7-9	TRBD2	CASSLGGTSGRTDTQYF	TGTGCCAGCAGCTTAGGAGGGACTAGCGGGAGAACAGATACGCAGTATTTT
TRBJ2-7	-	TRBV6-1	-	CASSDRGRSYF	TGTGCCAGCAGTGATAGGGGCAGGTCGTACTTC
TRBJ1-2	few	TRBV20-1	TRBD1	CSASVGQGALGYTF	TGCAGTGCTAGTGTGGGACAGGGGGCGTTGGGCTACACCTTC
TRBJ1-4	-	TRBV5-1	-	CASSPGHGNEKLFF	TGCGCCAGCAGCCCTGGACACGGGAATGAAAAACTGTTTTTT
TRBJ1-4	-	TRBV5-6	TRBD1	CASSRTGSVEKLFF	TGTGCCAGCAGCCGGACAGGTTCGGTAGAAAAACTGTTTTTT
TRBJ2-3	-	TRBV19	-	CASSTDSDTQYF	TGTGCCAGTAGTACTGACAGTGATACGCAGTATTTT
TRBJ2-7	-	TRBV7-2	TRBD1	CASSLVTGGPYEQYF	TGTGCCAGCAGCTTAGTCACAGGGGGACCCTACGAGCAGTACTTC
TRBJ2-7	once	TRBV11-2	-	CASSLRGSAYEQYF	TGTGCCAGCAGCTTAAGGGGGAGCGCCTACGAGCAGTACTTC
TRBJ2-7	-	TRBV6-1	-	CASSEGGGSYEQYF	TGTGCCAGCAGTGAAGGGGGCGGCTCCTACGAGCAGTACTTC
TRBJ1-6	few	TRBV28	TRBD1	CASSLPTGGSDNSPLHF	TGTGCCAGCAGTTTACCGACAGGGGGTAGCGATAATTCACCCCTCCACTTT
TRBJ2-7	once	TRBV7-9	TRBD2	CASTKRTSGGISYEQYF	TGTGCCAGCACCAAAAGGACTAGCGGAGGGATCTCCTACGAGCAGTACTTC
TRBJ2-7	-	TRBV18	-	CASSPNSAYEQYF	TGTGCCAGCTCACCAAACTCGGCCTACGAGCAGTACTTC
TRBJ1-5	-	TRBV30	-	CAWTPGGAFGQPQHF	TGTGCCTGGACCCCCGGAGGGGCTTTTGGACAGCCCCAGCATTTT
TRBJ2-1	-	TRBV4-2	TRBD2	CASSVVGLNNEQFF	TGTGCCAGCAGCGTGGTGGGACTAAACAATGAGCAGTTCTTC
TRBJ2-7	-	TRBV14	-	CASSQLLGPPNQVEQYF	TGTGCCAGCAGCCAACTGTTGGGCCCTCCGAACCAGGTCGAGCAGTACTTC